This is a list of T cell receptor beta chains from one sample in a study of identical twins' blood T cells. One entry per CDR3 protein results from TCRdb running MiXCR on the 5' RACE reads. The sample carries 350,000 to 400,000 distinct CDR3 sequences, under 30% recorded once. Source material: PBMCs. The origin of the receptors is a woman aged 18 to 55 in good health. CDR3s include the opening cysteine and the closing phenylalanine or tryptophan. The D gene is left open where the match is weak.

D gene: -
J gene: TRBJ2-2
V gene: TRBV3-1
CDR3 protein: CASSQIGVNTGELFF

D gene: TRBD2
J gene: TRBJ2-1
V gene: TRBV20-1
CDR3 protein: CSANSGLAGDNEQFF

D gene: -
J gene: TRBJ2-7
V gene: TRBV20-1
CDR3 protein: CREAVTYEQYF

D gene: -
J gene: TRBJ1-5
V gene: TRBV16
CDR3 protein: CASSQGMIDSNQPQHF

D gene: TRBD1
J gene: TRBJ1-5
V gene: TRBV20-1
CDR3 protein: CSVGGGTGRVDQPQHF

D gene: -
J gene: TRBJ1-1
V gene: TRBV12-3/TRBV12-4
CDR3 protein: CASSFDMGRWTEAFF

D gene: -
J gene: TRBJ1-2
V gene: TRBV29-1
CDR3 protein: CSVEEDGGYTF

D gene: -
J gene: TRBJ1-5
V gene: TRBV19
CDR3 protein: CASSDSNQPQHF

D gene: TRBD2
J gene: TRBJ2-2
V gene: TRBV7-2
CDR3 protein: CASSSSTSGIRELFF

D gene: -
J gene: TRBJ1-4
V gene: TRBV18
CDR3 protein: CASSPSSPHEEKLFF

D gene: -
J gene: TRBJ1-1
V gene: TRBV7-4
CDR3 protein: CASSLEDRVSDGAFF

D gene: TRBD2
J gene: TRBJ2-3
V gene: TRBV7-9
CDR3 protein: CASSLEAGLTDTQYF

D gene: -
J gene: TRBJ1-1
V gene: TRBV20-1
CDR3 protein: CSAQQGNTEAFF

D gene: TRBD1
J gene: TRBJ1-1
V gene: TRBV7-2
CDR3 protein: CASTRETGATNTEAFF

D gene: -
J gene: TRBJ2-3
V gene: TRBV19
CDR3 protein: CASTSPGALSTDTQYF

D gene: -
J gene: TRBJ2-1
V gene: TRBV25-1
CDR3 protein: CATSTSLYEQFF

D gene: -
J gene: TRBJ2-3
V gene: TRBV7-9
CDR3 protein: CASSLDRAGPDTQYF

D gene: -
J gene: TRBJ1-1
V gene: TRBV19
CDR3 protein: CASSTDGYTEAFF

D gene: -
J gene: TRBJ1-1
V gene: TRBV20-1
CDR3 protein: CSARTSGLNTEAFF

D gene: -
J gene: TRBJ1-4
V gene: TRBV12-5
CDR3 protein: CASGSGTVNEKLFF

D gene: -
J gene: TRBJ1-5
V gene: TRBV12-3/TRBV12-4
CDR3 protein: CASSWTDNQPQHF

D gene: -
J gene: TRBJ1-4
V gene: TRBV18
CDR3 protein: CASSPRDGNGKLFF

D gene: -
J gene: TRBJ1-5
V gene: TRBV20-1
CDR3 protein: CSARDSNQPQHF

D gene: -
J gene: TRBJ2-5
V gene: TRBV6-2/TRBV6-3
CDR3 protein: CASSYPGKSGETQYF

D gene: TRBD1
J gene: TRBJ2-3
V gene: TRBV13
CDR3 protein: CASSFRRTGGDTQYF

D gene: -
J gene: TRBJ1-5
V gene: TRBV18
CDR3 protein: CASSPTDFLNSNQPQHF

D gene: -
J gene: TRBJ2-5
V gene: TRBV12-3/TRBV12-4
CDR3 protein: CASLKRISETQYF

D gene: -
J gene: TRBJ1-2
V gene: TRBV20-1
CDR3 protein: CSARVGAWNGYTF

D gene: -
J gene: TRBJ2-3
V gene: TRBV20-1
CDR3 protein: CSAREVPTDTQYF

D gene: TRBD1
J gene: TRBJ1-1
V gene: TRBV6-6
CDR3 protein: CASTPSGDRVSEAFF

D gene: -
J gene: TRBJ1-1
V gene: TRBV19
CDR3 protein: CASTWDSMNTEAFF

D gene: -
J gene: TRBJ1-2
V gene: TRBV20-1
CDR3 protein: CSATGSGYGYTF

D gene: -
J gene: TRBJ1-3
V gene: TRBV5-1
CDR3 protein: CASSFGADRGNTIYF

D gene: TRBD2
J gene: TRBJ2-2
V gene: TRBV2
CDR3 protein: CASSLPGLARYGELFF

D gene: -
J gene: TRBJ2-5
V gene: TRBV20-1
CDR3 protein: CSAREPGQETQYF

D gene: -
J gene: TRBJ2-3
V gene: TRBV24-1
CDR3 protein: CATSDASLTSSTQYF

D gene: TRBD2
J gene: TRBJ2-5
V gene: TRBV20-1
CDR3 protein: CSARDRLAGVIETQYF

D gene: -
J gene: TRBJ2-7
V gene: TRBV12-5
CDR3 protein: CASGLALSYEQYF

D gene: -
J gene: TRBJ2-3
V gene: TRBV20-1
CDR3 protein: CSARAPAGDTQYF

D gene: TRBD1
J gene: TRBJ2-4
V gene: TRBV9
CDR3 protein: CASSTGTAAKNIQYF

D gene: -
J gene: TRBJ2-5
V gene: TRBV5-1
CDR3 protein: CASILEGRDQETQYF

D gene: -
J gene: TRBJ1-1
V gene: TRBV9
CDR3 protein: CASSVGRNTEAFF

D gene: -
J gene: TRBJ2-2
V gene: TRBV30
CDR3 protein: CAWSAQRRDTGELFF

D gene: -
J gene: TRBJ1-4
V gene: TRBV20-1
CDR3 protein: CSAWTVITEKLFF

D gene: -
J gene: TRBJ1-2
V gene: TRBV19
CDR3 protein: CASSFPTATYGYTF

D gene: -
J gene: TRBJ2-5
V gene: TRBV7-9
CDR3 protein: CASSLVRDILFQETQYF

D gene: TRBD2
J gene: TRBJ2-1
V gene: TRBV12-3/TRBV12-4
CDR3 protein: CASSLEVRAGGEQFF

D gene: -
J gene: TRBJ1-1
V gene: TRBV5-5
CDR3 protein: CASSLGHMNTEAFF

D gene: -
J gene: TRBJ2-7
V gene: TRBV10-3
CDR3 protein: CAISLGLSYEQYF

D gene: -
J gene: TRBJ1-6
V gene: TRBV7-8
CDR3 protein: CASSLEVGSYNSPLHF

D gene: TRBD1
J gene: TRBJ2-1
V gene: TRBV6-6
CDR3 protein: CASTILQGLEQFF

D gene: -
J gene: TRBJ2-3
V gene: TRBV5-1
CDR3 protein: CASSLELTTDTQYF

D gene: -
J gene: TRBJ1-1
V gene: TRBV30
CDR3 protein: CAWSTGNEAFF

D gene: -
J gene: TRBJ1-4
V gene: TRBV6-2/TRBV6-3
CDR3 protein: CASSYQFNRLQNEKLFF

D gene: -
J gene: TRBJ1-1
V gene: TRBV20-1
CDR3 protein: CSARDLRGTAEAFF

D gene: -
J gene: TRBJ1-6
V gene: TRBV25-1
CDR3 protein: CASSGSPPTPLHF

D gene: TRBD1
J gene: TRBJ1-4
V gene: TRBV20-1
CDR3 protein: CSANPGQGVEKLFF